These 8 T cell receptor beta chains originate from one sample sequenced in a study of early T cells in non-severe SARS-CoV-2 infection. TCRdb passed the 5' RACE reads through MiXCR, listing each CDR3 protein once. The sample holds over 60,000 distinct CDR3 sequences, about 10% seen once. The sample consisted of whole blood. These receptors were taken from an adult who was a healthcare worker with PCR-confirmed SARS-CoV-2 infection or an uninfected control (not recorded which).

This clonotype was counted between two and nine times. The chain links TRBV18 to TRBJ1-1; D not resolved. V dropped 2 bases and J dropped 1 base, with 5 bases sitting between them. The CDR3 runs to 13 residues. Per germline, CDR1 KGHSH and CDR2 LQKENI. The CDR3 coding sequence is TGTGCCAGCTCACCAGAACGGAACACTGAAGCTTTCTTT. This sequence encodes CASSPERNTEAFF.

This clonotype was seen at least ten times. This CDR3 is CASSETGGGFEAFF. DNA for the CDR3: TGTGCCAGCAGTGAGACAGGGGGAGGGTTTGAAGCTTTCTTT. This chain uses TRBV2 with TRBJ1-1; TRBD1 aligns across 9 bases. V lost 3 bases and J lost 7; bases outside the gene matches: 6. CDR1 and CDR2 (germline): SNHLY, FYNNEI. CDR3 size: 14 residues.

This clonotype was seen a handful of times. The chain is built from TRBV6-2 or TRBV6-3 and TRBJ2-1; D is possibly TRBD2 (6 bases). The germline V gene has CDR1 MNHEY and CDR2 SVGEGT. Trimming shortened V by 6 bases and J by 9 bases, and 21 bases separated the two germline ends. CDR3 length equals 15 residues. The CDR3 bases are TGTGCCAGCAGCCTTACTAGCCCGCCTGGGGGTGAGCAGTTCTTC. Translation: CASSLTSPPGGEQFF.

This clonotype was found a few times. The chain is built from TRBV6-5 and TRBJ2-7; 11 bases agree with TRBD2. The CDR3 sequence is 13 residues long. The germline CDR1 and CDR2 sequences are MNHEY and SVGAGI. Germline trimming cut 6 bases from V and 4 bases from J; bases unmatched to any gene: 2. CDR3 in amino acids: CASRGTSGYEQYF. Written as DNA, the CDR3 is TGTGCCAGCAGGGGGACTAGCGGTTACGAGCAGTACTTC.

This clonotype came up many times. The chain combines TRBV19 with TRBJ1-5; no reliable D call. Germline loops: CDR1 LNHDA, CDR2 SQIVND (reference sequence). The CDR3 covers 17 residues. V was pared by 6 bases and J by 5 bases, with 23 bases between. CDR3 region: CASRFYFRAVGDQPQHF. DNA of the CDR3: TGTGCCAGTAGATTCTACTTTCGGGCAGTCGGGGATCAGCCCCAGCATTTT.

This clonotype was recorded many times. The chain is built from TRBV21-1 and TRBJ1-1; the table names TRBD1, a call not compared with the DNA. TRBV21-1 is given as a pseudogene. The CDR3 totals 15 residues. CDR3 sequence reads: CASSKGSGREREAFF. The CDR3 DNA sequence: TGTGCCAGCAGCAAAGGCAGTGGCAGGGAACGTGAAGCTTTCTTT.

CDR3 DNA sequence: TGTGCCAGCAGTCGTGCTAGCGGGAGGGCCGACGATACGCAGTATTTT. Translated: CASSRASGRADDTQYF. The genes are TRBV6-2 or TRBV6-3 and TRBJ2-3, with TRBD2 matching 12 bases. Losses at the gene ends were 5 bases for V and 6 bases for J; bases not matched to a gene: 9. This CDR3 is 16 amino acids long. Per germline, CDR1 MNHEY and CDR2 SVGEGT.

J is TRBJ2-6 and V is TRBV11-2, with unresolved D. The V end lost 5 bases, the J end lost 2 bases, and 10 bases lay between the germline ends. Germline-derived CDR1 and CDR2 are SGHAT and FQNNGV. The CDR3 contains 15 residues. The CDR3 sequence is CASSLTSPGANVLTF. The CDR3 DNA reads TGTGCCAGCAGCCTCACATCACCTGGGGCCAACGTCCTGACTTTC.